This T cell receptor (beta chain) was profiled in a study of breast tumors, draining lymph nodes, adjacent tissues (dated by TCRdb to 2016 to 2017). Looking at the study overall: In breast cancer patients, the study compared the TCR beta repertoires of tumor, adjacent nontumor tissue and axillary lymph nodes. In human breast cancer, the study set out to evaluate how tumor, surrounding tissue and draining lymph node repertoires relate to one another and whether T cells may move between these sites. General study outcomes and caveats: The study presented the conclusion that tumor T cells originate in lymph nodes as consistent with a hypothesis, not as something directly demonstrated. A scenario in which most tumor T cells derive from the lymph node and then expand within tumor tissue was judged to be consistent with the data. T-cell repertoire diversity in tumors was found to be lower than in lymph nodes but higher than in nontumor tissue, and preferential V and J gene usage was observed. Tumor and nontumor tissue repertoires were significantly more similar in luminal-like than in basal-like breast cancer.

Sequencing relied on an Illumina HiSeq 2000. TCR beta chain libraries were generated by multiplex PCR amplification. High-throughput sequencing was used to analyze the amplified TCR beta chain products. TCRdb's own reprocessing of the public reads used fastp at Q25 and MiXCR and kept productive beta chains. Records with the same CDR3 protein are collapsed into one entry carrying the most frequent genes and DNA. Counted in this sample were approximately 88,000 distinct CDR3 sequences; 25% to 35% of them appeared once. More than 8% of the sample is in the top ten clones. The CDR3 runs 18 residues from the cysteine to the phenylalanine. The entry retains the CDR3 DNA only, 54 bases that are in frame from base 1. Sequences DFQATT (CDR1) and SNEGSKA (CDR2) are obtained from the germline V gene (reference sequence). Trimming removed 2 bases from V and 4 bases from J; the gene matches leave 13 bases unexplained.

This clonotype was detected ten times or more. Its recognized antigen is unknown. Base qualities are missing; no much larger clone stands one base away. The lymph node samples were taken from the axillary draining lymph nodes of breast cancer patients. The specimen was axillary lymph node tissue. This TCR came from a female donor with breast cancer. Some clones in this sample may be carry-over from other donors' samples. The rearranged segments are TRBV20-1 and TRBJ2-7; 14 junctional bases match TRBD2. The CDR3 region: CSARRGTSGRGGWYEQYF. The sequenced DNA is TGCAGTGCTAGAAGGGGGACTAGCGGGAGAGGGGGGTGGTACGAGCAGTACTTC.